What follows describes a single TCR beta chain. The antigen it binds to is not known. Base qualities are missing; no much larger clone stands one base away. There are 16 amino acids in the CDR3, from cysteine to phenylalanine inclusive. Only CDR3 DNA is held: 48 bases, read in frame from base 1. Clipping removes 3 bases from V and 4 bases from J, with 4 as the unmatched junction base count. CDR1 and CDR2 were assigned from the germline V gene as MGHRA and YSYEKL. This sample is part of a study of low-dose radiotherapy and immunotherapy resistance in tumors (dated 2022 in TCRdb). Context from the whole study: In Cohort 1, 0.5 Gy per fraction was delivered every 2 weeks, and a total PTV dose of 6.5 Gy was prescribed. Trial participants were not randomized into treatment groups. Starting on cycle 1 day 1, patients took 300 mg of aspirin by mouth once daily for four cycles. For Cohort 2, the dose was 1 Gy per fraction given every two weeks, adding up to 13 Gy in total across 26 weeks. Eight patients were included in the translational analysis, namely three from the first dose cohort plus the first five from the second dose cohort. Nivolumab was administered intravenously as a 240 mg flat dose every two weeks, and ipilimumab was administered intravenously at 1 mg/kg every six weeks. Cyclophosphamide 200 mg/m2 was given intravenously every two weeks, one day before each radiation and immunotherapy administration.

First-strand cDNA was synthesized with Superscript III and a set of TRAV- and TRBV-specific primers, covering both TCRalpha and TCRbeta chains. TCRs were amplified with Phusion for approximately 19 PCR cycles using a constant-region primer together with the adapter attached to the V primers. The MessageAmp II aRNA Amplification Kit was used to amplify the isolated mRNA, with in vitro transcription run for 15 to 20 hours at 37 degrees C. The Dynabeads mRNA DIRECT Purification Kit was used to isolate the mRNA for TCR sequencing. A second roughly 25-cycle Phusion PCR added indexed Illumina adapters, and products were purified with AMPure XP beads. On the study's bioinformatics: Using custom Perl scripts, TCR sequences encoding the same protein were pooled, out-of-frame sequences were removed, and the abundance of each clonotype was computed. Any TCR sequence supported by only a single read was excluded from analysis. The metrics used to describe the repertoires included Shannon entropy, Gini index, clonality, richness, and the frequency of TCRs shared between repertoires. The public reads were run again by TCRdb, first through fastp at Q25 and then through MiXCR, and only productive beta chains were kept. Here each entry gathers all rows of one CDR3 protein and keeps the most common genes and DNA. TCRdb, not the original authors, processed these V and J calls. The sample profile shows more than 12,000 distinct CDR3 sequences; about half of them were found once. Less than 4% of the sample goes to the ten largest clones.

The donors came from RACIN, which was a single-arm phase I dose-escalation trial that paired nivolumab and ipilimumab with aspirin, low-dose cyclophosphamide and low-dose radiotherapy. Patients with advanced, TIL-negative solid tumors were considered eligible. The receptor was isolated from a human donor with advanced metastatic prostate, ovarian, gallbladder or colorectal cancer (not recorded which). This table probably holds off-target reads from a library built for another chain. In this chain, TRBV4-1 is recombined with TRBJ2-6, and TRBD1 aligns with 9 junction nucleotides. The CDR3 in this case is CASSHGQGTGANVLTF. The DNA sequence is as follows: TGCGCCAGCAGCCACGGACAGGGGACGGGGGCCAACGTCCTGACTTTC.